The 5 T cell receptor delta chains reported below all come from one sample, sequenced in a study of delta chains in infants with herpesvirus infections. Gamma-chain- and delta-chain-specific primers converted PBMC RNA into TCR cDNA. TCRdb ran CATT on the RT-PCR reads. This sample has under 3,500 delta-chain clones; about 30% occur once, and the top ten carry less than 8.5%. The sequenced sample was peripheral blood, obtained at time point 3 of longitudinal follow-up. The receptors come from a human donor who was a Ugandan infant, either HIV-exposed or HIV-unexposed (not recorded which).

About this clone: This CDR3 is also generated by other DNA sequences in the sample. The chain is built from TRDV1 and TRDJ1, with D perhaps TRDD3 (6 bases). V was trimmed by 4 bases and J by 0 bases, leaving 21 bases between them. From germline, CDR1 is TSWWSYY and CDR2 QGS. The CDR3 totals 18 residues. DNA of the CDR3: TGTGCTCTTGGGGGGTGGCTGGGGCTGGGACCTTACACCGATAAACTCATCTTT. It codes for CALGGWLGLGPYTDKLIF.

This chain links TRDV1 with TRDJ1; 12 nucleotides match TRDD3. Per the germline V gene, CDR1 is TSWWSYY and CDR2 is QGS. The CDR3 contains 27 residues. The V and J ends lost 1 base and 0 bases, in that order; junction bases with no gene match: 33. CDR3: CALGEPSTGVPTRILGDTLRNTDKLIF. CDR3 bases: TGTGCTCTTGGGGAACCCAGCACTGGGGTTCCTACCCGTATACTGGGGGATACCCTACGCAACACCGATAAACTCATCTTT.

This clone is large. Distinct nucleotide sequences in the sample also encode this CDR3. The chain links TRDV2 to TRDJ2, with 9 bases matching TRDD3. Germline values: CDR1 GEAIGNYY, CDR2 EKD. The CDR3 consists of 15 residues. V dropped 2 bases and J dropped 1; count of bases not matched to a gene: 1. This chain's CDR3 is CACDILGDLTAQLFF. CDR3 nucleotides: TGTGCCTGTGACATACTGGGGGATTTGACAGCACAACTCTTCTTT.

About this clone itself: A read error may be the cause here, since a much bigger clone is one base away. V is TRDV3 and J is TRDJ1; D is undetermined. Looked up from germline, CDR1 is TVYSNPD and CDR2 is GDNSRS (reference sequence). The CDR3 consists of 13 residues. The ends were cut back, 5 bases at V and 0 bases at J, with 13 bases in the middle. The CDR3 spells CALANTDTDKLIF. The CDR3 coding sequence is TGTGCCCTTGCCAACACGGACACCGATAAACTCATCTTT.

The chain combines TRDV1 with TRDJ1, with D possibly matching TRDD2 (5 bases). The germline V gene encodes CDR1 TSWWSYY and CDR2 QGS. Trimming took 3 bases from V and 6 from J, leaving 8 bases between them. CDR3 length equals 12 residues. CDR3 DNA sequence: TGTGCTCTTGGGGACTTCCCTCATAAACTCATCTTT. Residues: CALGDFPHKLIF.